These 17 T cell receptor beta chains were sequenced from one sample in a study of T cells in Graves' hyperthyroidism and ophthalmopathy. Amplification of TCR beta CDR3 regions was performed using RNA transcripts as template. Initially, a first-round RT-PCR of the TCR CDR3 employed the HTBI primer set. TCRdb independently ran MiXCR on the multiplex PCR reads; one entry per CDR3 protein. This table holds around 290,000 distinct CDR3 sequences, 17% found once. The sample consisted of blood. The source is a woman aged 55-70 years with Graves' ophthalmopathy.

There are many counts of this clonotype. The chain employs TRBV7-2 and TRBJ2-3; 8 nucleotides align to TRBD2. The J segment lost 4 bases and the V segment lost 5 bases, leaving 17 bases of the junction unmatched. The CDR3 extends over 18 amino acids. CDR1 and CDR2 from the germline V gene are SGHTA and FQGNSA. The CDR3 DNA is TGTGCCAGCAGCCGTCTAGCGGGTGGCCAGTTCGGGTCAGATACGCAGTATTTT. Translation: CASSRLAGGQFGSDTQYF.

This clonotype was counted many times. V usage is TRBV7-9 and J usage is TRBJ1-1; the D gene is possibly TRBD1 (5 bases). Trimming left V 5 bases short and J 1 base short, with 11 bases between. Looked up from germline, CDR1 is SEHNR and CDR2 is FQNEAQ (reference sequence). This CDR3 has 14 residues. The CDR3: CASSLGQPNTEAFF. The CDR3 DNA is TGTGCCAGCAGCCTGGGGCAGCCGAACACTGAAGCTTTCTTT.

This clonotype was seen a few times. The chain has TRBV6-1 and TRBJ1-6; TRBD1 matches 9 bases. CDR1 and CDR2 (germline): MNHNS, SASEGT. J gave up 9 bases and V 7 bases, and 4 bases lay outside the gene matches. The CDR3 loop spans 13 amino acids. CDR3 coding DNA: TGTGCCAGCATGGACAGGGGAAGTTCACCCCTCCACTTT. As protein: CASMDRGSSPLHF.

In its sample, this clonotype was seen a few times. The chain has TRBV4-2 and TRBJ1-2; D remains ambiguous. Germline V CDR1 and CDR2: LGHNA, YNFKEQ. Deletions cut 1 base from V and 7 bases from J, with 10 bases between. The CDR3 is 13 residues long. The CDR3: CASSQASLAGYTF. As DNA, the CDR3 is TGTGCCAGCAGCCAAGCGTCCTTGGCTGGCTACACCTTC.

In its sample, this clonotype was seen many times. V is TRBV2 and J is TRBJ2-7; 14 nucleotides agree with TRBD2. The CDR3 has 17 amino acids. J lost 4 bases, V lost 7 bases, and 12 bases had no gene match. The germline gives CDR1 SNHLY, CDR2 FYNNEI. CDR3 residues: CASKGPAGTSGSYEQYF. The CDR3 DNA follows: TGTGCCAGCAAGGGTCCAGCCGGGACTAGCGGGAGTTACGAGCAGTACTTC.

This chain uses TRBV19 with TRBJ2-7; perhaps TRBD2 as D (6 bases). Germline V gives CDR1 LNHDA, CDR2 SQIVND (reference sequence). V was cut by 5 bases and J by 2 bases, with 13 bases left in between. The CDR3 consists of 14 residues. CDR3 sequence (DNA): TGTGCCAGTAGTTCGGGGACGGGGGCCTACGAGCAGTACTTC. Translated, it gives CASSSGTGAYEQYF.

Many counts were recorded for this clonotype. The chain joins TRBV7-2 to TRBJ1-1; 9 nucleotides match TRBD1. This CDR3 comprises 15 residues. CDR1 SGHTA and CDR2 FQGNSA come from the germline V gene. Germline trimming cut 7 bases from V and 5 bases from J; bases unmatched to any gene: 11. The CDR3, as DNA: TGTGCCAGCACCCTCAGAGGACAGGGGAGGACTGAAGCTTTCTTT. It codes for CASTLRGQGRTEAFF.

This clonotype was observed many times. CDR3 amino acids: CASSLEGAVYHEQYF. CDR3 in DNA: TGTGCCAGCAGCTTAGAGGGCGCAGTATACCACGAGCAGTACTTC. The rearrangement links TRBV7-9 to TRBJ2-7; D unclear. The CDR3 consists of 15 residues. Deletions cut 1 base from V and 5 bases from J, with 15 bases between. The V gene's germline CDR1 is SEHNR and CDR2 FQNEAQ (reference sequence).

The sample holds many counts of this clonotype. This chain uses TRBV12-3 or TRBV12-4 with TRBJ2-1; a weak D match, TRBD1 (6 bases). The V gene lost 7 bases and the J gene lost 6 bases, with 16 bases spanning the gap. This CDR3 comprises 14 residues. CDR3 sequence reads: CASNPRGGSNEQFF. CDR3 bases: TGTGCCAGCAATCCCAGGGGTGGGAGCAATGAGCAGTTCTTC.

A note on this clonotype: A much more abundant neighbour one base away suggests this may be a read error. Written as DNA, the CDR3 is TGCGCCAGCAGGCGAACCCAGGGCACAGATACGCGGTATTTT. Protein: CASRRTQGTDTRYF. This chain joins TRBV5-1 and TRBJ2-3, with a tentative D call TRBD1 (5 bases). The CDR3 has 14 residues. Germline lookup yields CDR1 SGHRS and CDR2 YFSETQ.

This clonotype has just a few counts. The rearrangement links TRBV27 to TRBJ1-4; maybe TRBD1 (5 bases). CDR3 length: 14 residues. Germline values: CDR1 MNHEY, CDR2 SMNVEV (reference sequence). Trimming left V 4 bases short and J 5 bases short, with 11 bases between. Here the CDR3 DNA reads TGTGCCAGCAGTTCCCCCAGGGAGAATGAAAAACTGTTTTTT. It encodes CASSSPRENEKLFF.

This clonotype appeared a few times. This chain joins TRBV6-4 and TRBJ2-3, with TRBD2 identical over 8 bases. The J segment lost 5 bases and the V segment lost 4 bases, leaving 5 bases of the junction unmatched. The length of the CDR3 is 14 residues. CDR1 and CDR2 (germline): MRHNA, SNTAGT. CDR3 in amino acids: CASSASAGGDTQYF. CDR3 in DNA: TGTGCCAGCAGTGCCTCTGCGGGAGGAGATACGCAGTATTTT.

J is TRBJ2-7 and V is TRBV7-9; possible D gene TRBD2, 6 bases. V was trimmed by 5 bases and J by 0 bases, leaving 20 bases between them. CDR1 is SEHNR, CDR2 FQNEAQ, per germline (reference sequence). The CDR3 has 17 amino acids. CDR3 in amino acids: CASSASYSSESSYEQYF. The CDR3 DNA is TGTGCCAGCAGCGCCTCGTACTCTAGCGAAAGCTCCTACGAGCAGTACTTC.

Regarding this clonotype: Just one base apart from a much larger clone, this may be a read error. The rearrangement links TRBV6-2 or TRBV6-3 to TRBJ1-2; TRBD1 matches at 7 bases. The CDR3 is made up of 15 amino acids. CDR1 and CDR2 from the germline V gene are MNHEY and SVGEGT. The V segment lost 5 bases and the J segment 2 bases; nucleotides outside the gene matches: 8. CDR3 sequence: CASSVDRPPNYGYTF. The CDR3 nucleotides read TGTGCCAGCAGTGTGGACAGGCCCCCGAACTATGGCTACACCTTC.

This clonotype has at least ten counts. J is TRBJ1-5 and V is TRBV10-3, with D perhaps matching TRBD1 (5 bases). Trimming took 0 bases from V and 7 from J, leaving 10 bases between them. Germline values: CDR1 ENHRY, CDR2 SYGVKD. CDR3 length equals 14 residues. CDR3 in DNA: TGTGCCATCAGTGAGTCAGGGAACAGGCAGCCCCAGCATTTT. Translating it yields CAISESGNRQPQHF.

This clonotype has a handful of counts. The J gene is TRBJ1-1, the V gene TRBV4-1, with unresolved D. CDR3 length: 15 amino acids. V gave up 0 bases and J gave up 1 base, with 9 bases separating them. The germline V gene encodes CDR1 MGHRA and CDR2 YSYEKL. The CDR3 spells CASSQDRQPNTEAFF. For the CDR3, the DNA is TGCGCCAGCAGCCAAGATAGGCAGCCGAACACTGAAGCTTTCTTT.

The CDR3 sequence is CASSLDGGAQPQHF. The CDR3 DNA reads as TGTGCCAGCAGCTTGGACGGTGGGGCTCAGCCCCAGCATTTT. The chain links TRBV5-4 to TRBJ1-5; a possible D gene is TRBD1 (5 bases). Per germline, CDR1 SGHNT and CDR2 YYREEE (reference sequence). This CDR3 comprises 14 residues. Deletions cut 0 bases from V and 6 bases from J, with 10 bases between.